This entry lists 5 T cell receptor beta chains sequenced from one sample in a study of T cell responses to AZD1222 COVID-19 vaccine. Some clones are missing from TCRdb's copy, which holds only in-frame ones; the method was immunoSEQ multiplex PCR. The sample records about 130,000 clones, less than 95% being singletons. Sequences were derived from peripheral blood, sampled on day 0 of MenACWY control vaccination. The receptors were gathered from an adult in good health.

The chain links TRBV6-5 to TRBJ1-1, with no clear D. The CDR3 sequence is 14 residues long. V was clipped by 0 bases and J by 1 base, with 6 bases between them. CDR1 is MNHEY, CDR2 SVGAGI, per germline. CDR3 coding DNA: TGTGCCAGCAGTTACTCTGTCAGGAACACTGAAGCTTTCTTT. It encodes CASSYSVRNTEAFF.

V and J are TRBV7-2 and TRBJ2-3; no clear D gene. V lost 1 base and J 3 bases, leaving 11 bases between the germline ends. Germline V gene sequence: CDR1 SGHTA, CDR2 FQGNSA. The CDR3 sequence is 15 residues long. CDR3 nucleotide sequence: TGTGCCAGCAGCTTAGGGGCTAGTAGGACAGATACGCAGTATTTT. Protein: CASSLGASRTDTQYF.

This rearrangement joins TRBV7-9 to TRBJ1-5, with a weak D call TRBD1 (6 bases). V was pared by 7 bases and J by 4 bases, with 11 bases between. The germline V gene has CDR1 SEHNR and CDR2 FQNEAQ (reference sequence). The CDR3 is 13 residues long. The CDR3 nucleotides are TGTGCCAGCAACGCTCAGGGGAATCAGCCCCAGCATTTT. As protein: CASNAQGNQPQHF.

In this sample, this clone turned up a few times. The chain combines TRBV28 with TRBJ2-2, with 11 nucleotides matching TRBD2. The CDR3 runs to 15 residues. V shed 3 bases and J 4 bases; nucleotides not matched to a gene: 1. The germline V gene encodes CDR1 MDHEN and CDR2 SYDVKM. CDR3 loop: CASSFLAGGTGELFF. The CDR3 nucleotides are TGTGCCAGCAGTTTTCTAGCGGGAGGCACCGGGGAGCTGTTTTTT.

A remark on this clone: The sample contains more than one DNA sequence encoding this CDR3. V is TRBV2 and J is TRBJ1-1; D ambiguous. CDR1 and CDR2 (germline): SNHLY, FYNNEI. V was pared by 7 bases and J by 0 bases, with 9 bases between. CDR3 size: 13 residues. CDR3 nucleotide sequence: TGTGCCAGCAAAGGGTCAATGAACACTGAAGCTTTCTTT. This codes for CASKGSMNTEAFF. The variable domain in full, with the rest retrieved from reference TRBV2 and TRBJ1-1, is EPEVTQTPSHQVTQMGQEVILRCVPISNHLYFYWYRQILGQKVEFLVSFYNNEISEKSEIFDDQFSVERPDGSNFTLKIRSTKLEDSAMYFCASKGSMNTEAFFGQGTRLTVV.